Below, one TCR beta chain is given with its context. It has no known antigen specificity. Per-nucleotide qualities are absent, and no much larger clonotype sits a single base away. These data originate in a study of blood T cells in healthy people across ages (dated by TCRdb to 2015 to 2017). A note on the overall study: Template switching captured roughly one uniquely barcoded TCR beta cDNA molecule per two T cells in model experiments. Using deep sequencing normalized with unique cDNA molecular identifiers, the study measured how TCR beta repertoire diversity changes with age. Donors were grouped into four age groups: young (average 16 years), middle-aged (around 39), aged (over 55) and long-lived (less than 85). Donors of different ages were randomly distributed across sequencing lanes to avoid experimental bias. Using the same blood draw, the study looked at two additional independent replicas of 1 million unique cDNA reads for two donors, one aged 18 to 30 and the other aged 80 or older.

Overall study results and their limits: Observed TCR beta diversity per million T cells fell roughly linearly with age, and a significant reduction was already apparent by age approximately 41. The percentage of naive T cells measured by flow cytometry correlated strongly with observed TCR beta diversity. Since profiling was done on bulk unsorted PBMCs, naive and antigen-experienced compartments could not be conclusively compared. Donor CMV infection status was unknown, potentially confounding age-related changes in expanded clonotypes. Compared with the aged group, the long-lived group had more naive CD4+ T cells, fewer expanded clones and increased TCR diversity, suggesting age selection. Estimates of total diversity based on one million sequenced T cells were regarded as lower bounds and as underestimates.

Receptor libraries were prepared by 5' RACE. Sequencing relied on an Illumina HiSeq 2500. A second roughly 6 to 12 cycle PCR used a sample-barcoded 5' primer and a J-beta primer mix. Each TCR beta cDNA molecule received a unique molecular identifier from a template-switch 5' adaptor carrying 12 random nucleotides. Each sample yielded at least 2.5 million CDR3-containing paired-end reads. All of the RNA was converted into first-strand cDNA using the Mint cDNA synthesis kit, with a TRBC-specific oligonucleotide serving as the primer. Following uracil-DNA glycosylase treatment, all cDNA underwent a first 18-cycle PCR with the universal primers M1SS and BC2_uni_R. In the authors' own workflow: Each sample was normalized by randomly selecting 1 million high-quality reads, each carrying a distinct molecular identifier. Instead of being binned into consensus sequences, reads that shared molecular identifiers were thrown out. MiTCR, set to a Q25 quality threshold and the strictest error-elimination algorithm, was used for CDR3 identification, clonotype clustering and error correction. A nonparametric unseen species model using Euler transformation provided a lower-bound estimate of total TCR beta diversity. TCRdb reanalyzed the raw reads on its own, using fastp at Q25 for trimming and MiXCR for clone calling, and kept in-frame beta chains. CDR3 protein sequences are deduplicated, and each keeps its most common genes and DNA. For this entry, the V and J calls and clone size follow TCRdb and not the study's own pipeline. This sample gives 1.6 million or so distinct CDR3 sequences in total; roughly a third of them show up just once. Roughly 10% of the sample is taken by the ten largest.

The germline V gene specifies SGHTA as CDR1 and FQGTGA as CDR2. The CDR3 covers 13 residues, taking in both the cysteine and the phenylalanine. The DNA shown is the 39-base CDR3, in frame from base 1. Deletion took 5 bases off V and 7 bases off J, with a span of 14 bases between the germline ends. The donors were some 39 Caucasian individuals from Russia, aged roughly 6 to 100 years, who were systemically healthy. Each donor gave roughly 9 milliliters of peripheral blood, drawn into EDTA-treated Vacutainer tubes. Ficoll-Paque density-gradient centrifugation was used to isolate PBMCs, with at least 6 million per sample. Trizol reagent was used to extract total RNA from the PBMCs, yielding at least 5.5 micrograms per sample. The percentages of naive CD45RAhigh/CD27high T cells were determined by flow cytometry on a PBMC aliquot from every donor.

The sequenced sample was blood. The receptor was derived from a woman between 25 and 40 years old in good health. The chain is encoded by TRBV7-3 joined to TRBJ1-2; the D gene cannot be named for sure. The nucleotides are TGTGCCAGCAGCCTTGACGGGTCTGGTGGCTACACCTTC. This encodes CASSLDGSGGYTF.